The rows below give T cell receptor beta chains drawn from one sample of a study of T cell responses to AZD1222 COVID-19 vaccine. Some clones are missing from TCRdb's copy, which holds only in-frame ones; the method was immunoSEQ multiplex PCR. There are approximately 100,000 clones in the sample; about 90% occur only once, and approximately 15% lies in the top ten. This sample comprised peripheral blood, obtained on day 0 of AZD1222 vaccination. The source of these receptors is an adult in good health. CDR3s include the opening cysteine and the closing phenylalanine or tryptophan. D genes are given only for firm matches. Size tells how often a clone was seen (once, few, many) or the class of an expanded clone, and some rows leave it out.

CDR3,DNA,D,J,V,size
CASSQVGGAGEKLFF,TGCGCCAGCAGCCAAGTAGGGGGCGCGGGTGAAAAACTGTTTTTT,TRBD1,TRBJ1-4,TRBV4-1,few
CATSRGTGGGTGELFF,TGTGCCACCAGCAGAGGGACAGGGGGAGGCACCGGGGAGCTGTTTTTT,TRBD1,TRBJ2-2,TRBV15,.
CASRVGGTNTGELFF,TGTGCCAGCAGGGTTGGCGGGACGAACACCGGGGAGCTGTTTTTT,.,TRBJ2-2,TRBV7-2,.
CSVLQGFSGNTIYF,TGCAGCGTTCTACAGGGATTCTCTGGAAACACCATATATTTT,.,TRBJ1-3,TRBV29-1,.
CASSKEGTGTEAFF,TGTGCCAGCTCGAAGGAAGGGACTGGCACTGAAGCTTTCTTT,.,TRBJ1-1,TRBV6-4,.
CASSKGTSPLGQPQHF,TGTGCCAGTAGTAAAGGGACATCCCCCTTGGGTCAGCCCCAGCATTTT,.,TRBJ1-5,TRBV19,once
CASSCEAFF,TGTGCCAGCAGTTGTGAAGCTTTCTTT,.,TRBJ1-1,TRBV27,.
CASSLEGAGVGETQYF,TGTGCCAGCAGCTTAGAAGGCGCGGGAGTTGGAGAGACCCAGTACTTC,TRBD2,TRBJ2-5,TRBV7-7,.
CASSPNKEMRETQYF,TGTGCCAGCAGCCCAAACAAGGAAATGCGAGAGACCCAGTACTTC,.,TRBJ2-5,TRBV11-2,.
CASSSTRGGRADETQYF,TGTGCCAGCAGTTCGACTCGAGGTGGGAGGGCCGATGAGACCCAGTACTTC,TRBD2,TRBJ2-5,TRBV27,.
CAISEGTTSGTGSYEQYF,TGTGCCATCAGCGAAGGGACGACTAGCGGGACAGGCTCCTACGAGCAGTACTTC,TRBD2,TRBJ2-7,TRBV10-3,.
CASSPSTAQETQYF,TGTGCCAGCAGCCCATCGACAGCCCAAGAGACCCAGTACTTC,.,TRBJ2-5,TRBV2,.
CASKTSSSGANVLTF,TGTGCCAGCAAGACTTCAAGCTCTGGGGCCAACGTCCTGACTTTC,.,TRBJ2-6,TRBV6-5,.
CASSFRRRAQHF,TGTGCCAGCAGTTTTCGGCGGAGGGCCCAGCATTTT,.,TRBJ1-5,TRBV12-3/TRBV12-4,.
CASSLGGYGSGSSYNEQFF,TGCGCCAGCAGCTTGGGGGGCTACGGTAGCGGTAGCTCCTACAATGAGCAGTTCTTC,.,TRBJ2-1,TRBV5-1,few
CAEGAGVYTGELFF,TGTGCCGAGGGGGCAGGGGTTTACACCGGGGAGCTGTTTTTT,TRBD1,TRBJ2-2,TRBV6-5,.
CASSLRRMDTEAFF,TGTGCCAGCAGCCTGAGGCGTATGGACACTGAAGCTTTCTTT,.,TRBJ1-1,TRBV2,.
CATSRDWASQPQHF,TGTGCCACCAGCAGAGATTGGGCTTCCCAGCCCCAGCATTTT,.,TRBJ1-5,TRBV15,.
CASRFNAGNQPQHF,TGTGCCAGCAGGTTCAACGCAGGGAATCAGCCCCAGCATTTT,.,TRBJ1-5,TRBV7-8,.
CASSLAPGGARGYTF,TGTGCCAGCAGCTTAGCGCCGGGGGGGGCGCGGGGCTACACCTTC,.,TRBJ1-2,TRBV7-2,once
CASSIEGGTPLAKNIQYF,TGTGCCAGTAGTATTGAGGGAGGGACCCCTCTAGCCAAAAACATTCAGTACTTC,TRBD2,TRBJ2-4,TRBV19,.
CASRDGPTNEKLFF,TGCGCCAGCAGGGACGGTCCAACTAATGAAAAACTGTTTTTT,.,TRBJ1-4,TRBV5-1,.
CATGNNQPQHF,TGTGCAACGGGGAACAATCAGCCCCAGCATTTT,.,TRBJ1-5,TRBV27,once
CAWGGTIYEQYF,TGTGCCTGGGGGGGGACCATCTACGAGCAGTACTTC,.,TRBJ2-7,TRBV30,few
CAWSRGGSRIYEQYF,TGTGCCTGGAGCAGAGGGGGGAGTAGAATTTACGAGCAGTACTTC,.,TRBJ2-7,TRBV30,.
CASSQTEGGRGTYNEQFF,TGTGCCAGCAGCCAAACCGAGGGCGGGAGGGGGACCTACAATGAGCAGTTCTTC,TRBD2,TRBJ2-1,TRBV3-1/TRBV3-2,.
CATWTGPENTEAFF,TGTGCCACTTGGACAGGTCCGGAGAACACTGAAGCTTTCTTT,TRBD1,TRBJ1-1,TRBV10-3,.
CASSFRQGYEQYF,TGTGCCAGCAGCTTCAGACAGGGGTACGAGCAGTACTTC,TRBD1,TRBJ2-7,TRBV7-2,.
CASLIAGQDTQYF,TGTGCCAGCTTGATAGCGGGGCAAGATACGCAGTATTTT,TRBD2,TRBJ2-3,TRBV3-1/TRBV3-2,.
CASSASSGRANEKLFF,TGTGCCAGCAGTGCCTCTAGCGGGAGGGCGAATGAAAAACTGTTTTTT,.,TRBJ1-4,TRBV6-1,few
CASSLPPVGGQETQYF,TGCGCCAGCAGCCTCCCCCCAGTGGGGGGCCAAGAGACCCAGTACTTC,.,TRBJ2-5,TRBV5-1,.
CASSLGTYNEQFF,TGTGCCAGCAGCTTAGGGACCTACAATGAGCAGTTCTTC,.,TRBJ2-1,TRBV7-3,.
CAITSGRNTEAFF,TGTGCCATCACCAGCGGACGGAACACTGAAGCTTTCTTT,.,TRBJ1-1,TRBV10-3,.
CASSQDTGRDTQYF,TGCGCCAGCAGCCAAGATACGGGCAGGGATACGCAGTATTTT,.,TRBJ2-3,TRBV4-1,.
CASSLLAGLTYEQYF,TGTGCCAGCAGTCTACTAGCGGGCCTGACCTACGAGCAGTACTTC,TRBD2,TRBJ2-7,TRBV27,once
CASSLAGVKGEKLFF,TGTGCCAGCAGTTTGGCGGGGGTAAAAGGTGAAAAACTGTTTTTT,.,TRBJ1-4,TRBV28,.
CASSQEVASLRYGYTF,TGCGCCAGCAGCCAAGAAGTCGCATCTCTTCGCTATGGCTACACCTTC,.,TRBJ1-2,TRBV4-1,.
CASSFTGDNSPLHF,TGTGCCAGCAGCTTTACAGGGGATAATTCACCCCTCCACTTT,TRBD1,TRBJ1-6,TRBV11-2,few
CASSSRDRWEKLFF,TGCGCCAGCAGCTCCCGGGACAGGTGGGAAAAACTGTTTTTT,TRBD1,TRBJ1-4,TRBV5-1,.
CASSIQGYEQYF,TGTGCCAGTAGTATACAGGGGTACGAGCAGTACTTC,.,TRBJ2-7,TRBV19,.
CASSETGQMGSPLHF,TGCGCCAGCAGCGAGACGGGACAGATGGGTTCACCCCTCCACTTT,TRBD1,TRBJ1-6,TRBV5-1,.
CASSSRGGREGNQPQHF,TGTGCCAGCAGTTCCCGGGGGGGGCGAGAAGGCAATCAGCCCCAGCATTTT,.,TRBJ1-5,TRBV28,.
CASSLRGDTEAFF,TGTGCCAGCAGTTTACGGGGGGACACTGAAGCTTTCTTT,.,TRBJ1-1,TRBV28,.
CASIPRGGLAGANTGELFF,TGTGCCAGTATTCCCAGGGGCGGACTAGCGGGGGCGAACACCGGGGAGCTGTTTTTT,TRBD2,TRBJ2-2,TRBV19,.
CASSLATDYEQYF,TGTGCCAGCAGCCTAGCCACAGACTACGAGCAGTACTTC,.,TRBJ2-7,TRBV3-1/TRBV3-2,once
CASSQGPGGNNWNIQYF,TGTGCCAGCAGCCAGGGGCCCGGAGGTAATAATTGGAACATTCAGTACTTC,.,TRBJ2-4,TRBV14,.
CASRDRGLGEKLFF,TGTGCCAGCAGGGACAGGGGTCTGGGTGAAAAACTGTTTTTT,TRBD1,TRBJ1-4,TRBV6-5,once
CASSRAGPSSYNEQFF,TGTGCCAGCAGCCGGGCGGGCCCTAGCTCCTACAATGAGCAGTTCTTC,.,TRBJ2-1,TRBV11-3,.
CASSPQGNDEAFF,TGCGCCAGCAGCCCTCAAGGGAATGATGAAGCTTTCTTT,.,TRBJ1-1,TRBV5-1,.
CASSPEIQASGQFF,TGTGCCAGCAGCCCAGAGATTCAAGCTAGCGGGCAGTTCTTC,TRBD2,TRBJ2-1,TRBV3-1/TRBV3-2,.
CASSVDPTGNSGANVLTF,TGTGCCAGCAGCGTAGACCCCACAGGGAACTCTGGGGCCAACGTCCTGACTTTC,.,TRBJ2-6,TRBV9,.
CASSPMGISYEQYF,TGTGCCAGCTCACCAATGGGAATTTCCTACGAGCAGTACTTC,.,TRBJ2-7,TRBV18,.
CAWSAGAISYTF,TGTGCCTGGAGTGCGGGGGCCATCAGCTACACCTTC,.,TRBJ1-2,TRBV30,.
CSVDTGLNYGYTF,TGCAGCGTTGATACAGGCCTCAACTATGGCTACACCTTC,.,TRBJ1-2,TRBV29-1,.
CSAGGLGGDTQYF,TGCAGCGCGGGGGGGCTTGGCGGGGATACGCAGTATTTT,TRBD2,TRBJ2-3,TRBV29-1,.